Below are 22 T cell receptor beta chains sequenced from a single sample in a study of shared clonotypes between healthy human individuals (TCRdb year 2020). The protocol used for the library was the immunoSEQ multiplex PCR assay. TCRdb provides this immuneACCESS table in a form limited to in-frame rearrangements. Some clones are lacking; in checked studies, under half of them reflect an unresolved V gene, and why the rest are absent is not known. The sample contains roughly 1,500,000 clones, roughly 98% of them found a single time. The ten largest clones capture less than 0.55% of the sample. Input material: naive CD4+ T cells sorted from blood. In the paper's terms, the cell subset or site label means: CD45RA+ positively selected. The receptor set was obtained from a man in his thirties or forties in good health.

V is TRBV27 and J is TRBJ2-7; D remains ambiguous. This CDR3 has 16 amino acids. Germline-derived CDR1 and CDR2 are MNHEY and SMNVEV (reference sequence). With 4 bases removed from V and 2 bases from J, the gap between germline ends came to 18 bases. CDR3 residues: CASSSTKTLPTYEQYF. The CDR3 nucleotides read TGTGCCAGCAGTTCGACCAAGACATTGCCCACCTACGAGCAGTACTTC.

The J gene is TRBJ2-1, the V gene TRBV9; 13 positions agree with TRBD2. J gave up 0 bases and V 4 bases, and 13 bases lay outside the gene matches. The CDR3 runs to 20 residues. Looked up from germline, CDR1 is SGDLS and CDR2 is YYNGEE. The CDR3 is CASSFRDGTSGISSYNEQFF. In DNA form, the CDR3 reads TGTGCCAGCAGCTTCAGAGATGGGACTAGCGGGATTAGCTCCTACAATGAGCAGTTCTTC.

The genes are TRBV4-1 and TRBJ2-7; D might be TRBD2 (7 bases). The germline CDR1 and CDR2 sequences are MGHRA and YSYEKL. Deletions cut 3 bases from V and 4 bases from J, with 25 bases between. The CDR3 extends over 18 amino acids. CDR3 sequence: CASSQYGGGGASKYEQYF. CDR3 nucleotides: TGCGCCAGCAGCCAGTACGGAGGAGGGGGGGCGTCAAAATACGAGCAGTACTTC.

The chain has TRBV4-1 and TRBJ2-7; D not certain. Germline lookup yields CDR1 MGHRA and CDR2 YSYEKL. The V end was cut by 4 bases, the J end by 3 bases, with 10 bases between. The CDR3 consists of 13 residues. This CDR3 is CASSRRTVYEQYF. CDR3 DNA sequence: TGCGCCAGCAGCCGTCGGACGGTCTACGAGCAGTACTTC.

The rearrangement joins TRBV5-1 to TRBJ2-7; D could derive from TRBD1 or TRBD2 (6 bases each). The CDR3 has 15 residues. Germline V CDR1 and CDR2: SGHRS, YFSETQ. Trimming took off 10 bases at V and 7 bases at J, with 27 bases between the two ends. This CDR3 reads CASNPGAQGFKEQYF. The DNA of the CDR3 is TGCGCCTCAAACCCGGGGGCACAGGGTTTTAAGGAGCAGTACTTC. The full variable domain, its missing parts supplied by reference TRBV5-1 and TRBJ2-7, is KAGVTQTPRYLIKTRGQQVTLSCSPISGHRSVSWYQQTPGQGLQFLFEYFSETQRNKGNFPGRFSGRQFSNSRSEMNVSTLELGDSALYLCASNPGAQGFKEQYFGPGTRLTVT.

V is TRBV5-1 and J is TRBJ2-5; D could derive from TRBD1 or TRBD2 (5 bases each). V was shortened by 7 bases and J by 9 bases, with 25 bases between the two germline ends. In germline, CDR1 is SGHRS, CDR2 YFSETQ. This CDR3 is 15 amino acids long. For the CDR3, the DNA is TGCGCCAGCTTACTCCTCCCTGCGGCCCGAGGGGCCCAGTACTTC. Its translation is CASLLLPAARGAQYF.

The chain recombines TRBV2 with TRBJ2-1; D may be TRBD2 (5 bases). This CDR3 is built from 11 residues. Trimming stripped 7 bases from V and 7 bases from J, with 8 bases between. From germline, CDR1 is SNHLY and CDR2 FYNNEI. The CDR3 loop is CASTRVNEQFF. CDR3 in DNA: TGTGCCAGCACGCGGGTTAATGAGCAGTTCTTC.

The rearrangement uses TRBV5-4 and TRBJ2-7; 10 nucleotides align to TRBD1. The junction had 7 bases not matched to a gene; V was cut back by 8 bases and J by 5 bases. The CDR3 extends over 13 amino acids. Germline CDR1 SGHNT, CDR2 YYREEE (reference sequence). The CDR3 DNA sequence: TGTGCCAGTCGACAGGGGGCGTCAAACGAGCAGTACTTC. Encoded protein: CASRQGASNEQYF.

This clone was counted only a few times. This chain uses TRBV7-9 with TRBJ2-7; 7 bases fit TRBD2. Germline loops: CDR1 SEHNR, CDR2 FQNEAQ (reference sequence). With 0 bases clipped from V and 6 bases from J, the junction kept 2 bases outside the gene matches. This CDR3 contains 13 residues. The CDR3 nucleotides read TGTGCCAGCAGCTTAGCAGGGGAGGGCGAGCAGTACTTC. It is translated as CASSLAGEGEQYF.

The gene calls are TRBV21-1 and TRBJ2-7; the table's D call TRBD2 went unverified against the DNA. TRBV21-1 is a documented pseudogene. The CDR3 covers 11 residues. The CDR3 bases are TGTGCCAGCAGCACTATATACGAGCAGTACTTC. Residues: CASSTIYEQYF.

The CDR3: CASSLVRDRGAFF. As DNA, the CDR3 is TGTGCCAGCAGCTTAGTCCGGGACCGCGGAGCTTTCTTT. The V and J genes are TRBV7-9 and TRBJ1-1; a possible D gene is TRBD1 (5 bases). Trimming removed 1 base at V and 10 bases at J, with 13 bases between. The CDR3 has 13 residues. Germline V gene lookup returns CDR1 SEHNR and CDR2 FQNEAQ (reference sequence). The full variable domain, completed using reference TRBV7-9 and TRBJ1-1, is DTGVSQNPRHKITKRGQNVTFRCDPISEHNRLYWYRQTLGQGPEFLTYFQNEAQLEKSRLLSDRFSAERPKGSFSTLEIQRTEQGDSAMYLCASSLVRDRGAFFGQGTRLTVV.

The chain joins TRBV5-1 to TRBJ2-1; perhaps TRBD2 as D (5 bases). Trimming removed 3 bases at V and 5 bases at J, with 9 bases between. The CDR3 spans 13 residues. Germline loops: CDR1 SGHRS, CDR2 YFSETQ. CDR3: CASSSTRNNEQFF. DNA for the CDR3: TGCGCCAGCAGCTCTACTAGAAACAATGAGCAGTTCTTC.

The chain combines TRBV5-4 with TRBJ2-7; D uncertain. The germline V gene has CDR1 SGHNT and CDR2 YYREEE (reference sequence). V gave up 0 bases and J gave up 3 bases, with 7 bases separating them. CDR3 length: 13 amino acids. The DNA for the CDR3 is TGTGCCAGCAGCTTGGGGCTAGGCTACGAGCAGTACTTC. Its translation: CASSLGLGYEQYF.

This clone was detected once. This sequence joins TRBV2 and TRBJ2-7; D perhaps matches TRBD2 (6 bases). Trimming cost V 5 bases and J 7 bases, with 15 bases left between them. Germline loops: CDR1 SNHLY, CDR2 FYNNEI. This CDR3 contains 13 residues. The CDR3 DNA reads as TGTGCCAGCAGTAATATGGGGGGAAGGGAGCAGTACTTC. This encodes CASSNMGGREQYF.

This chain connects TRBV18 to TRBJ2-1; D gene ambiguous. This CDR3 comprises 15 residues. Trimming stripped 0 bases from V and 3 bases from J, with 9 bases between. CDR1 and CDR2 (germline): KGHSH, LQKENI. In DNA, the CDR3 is TGTGCCAGCTCACCACCATCAAAAAACTACAATGAGCAGTTCTTC. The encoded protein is CASSPPSKNYNEQFF.

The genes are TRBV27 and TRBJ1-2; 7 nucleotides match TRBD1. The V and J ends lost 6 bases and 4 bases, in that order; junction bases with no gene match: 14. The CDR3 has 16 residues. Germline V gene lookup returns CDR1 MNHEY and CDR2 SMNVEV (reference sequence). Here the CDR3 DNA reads TGTGCCAGCAGAAGACAGGGAGGGAAATTAATCTATGGCTACACCTTC. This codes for CASRRQGGKLIYGYTF.

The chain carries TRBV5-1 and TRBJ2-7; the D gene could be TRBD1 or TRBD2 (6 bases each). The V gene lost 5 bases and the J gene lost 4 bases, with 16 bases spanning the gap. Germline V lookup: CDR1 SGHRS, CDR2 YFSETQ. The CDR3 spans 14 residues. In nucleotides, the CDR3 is TGCGCCAGCAGGCGGAGGGGGGAAGGTTACGAGCAGTACTTC. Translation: CASRRRGEGYEQYF.

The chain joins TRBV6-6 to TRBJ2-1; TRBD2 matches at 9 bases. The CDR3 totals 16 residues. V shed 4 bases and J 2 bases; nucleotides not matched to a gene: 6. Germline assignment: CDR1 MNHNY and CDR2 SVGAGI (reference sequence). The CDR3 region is CASSLAGVGPYNEQFF. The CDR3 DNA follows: TGTGCCAGCAGTTTAGCGGGGGTGGGCCCCTACAATGAGCAGTTCTTC.

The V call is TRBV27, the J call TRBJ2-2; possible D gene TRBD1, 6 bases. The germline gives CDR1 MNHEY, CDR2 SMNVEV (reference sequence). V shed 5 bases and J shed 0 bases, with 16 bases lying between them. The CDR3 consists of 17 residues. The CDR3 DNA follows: TGTGCCAGCAGTACCAGCCGGGACACCGCGAACACCGGGGAGCTGTTTTTT. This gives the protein CASSTSRDTANTGELFF.

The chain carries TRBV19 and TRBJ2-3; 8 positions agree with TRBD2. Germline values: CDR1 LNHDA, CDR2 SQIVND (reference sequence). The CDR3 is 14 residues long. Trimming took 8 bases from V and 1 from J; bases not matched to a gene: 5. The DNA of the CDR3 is TGTGCCAGTTGTAGCGGGAAGCGCACAGATACGCAGTATTTT. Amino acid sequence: CASCSGKRTDTQYF.

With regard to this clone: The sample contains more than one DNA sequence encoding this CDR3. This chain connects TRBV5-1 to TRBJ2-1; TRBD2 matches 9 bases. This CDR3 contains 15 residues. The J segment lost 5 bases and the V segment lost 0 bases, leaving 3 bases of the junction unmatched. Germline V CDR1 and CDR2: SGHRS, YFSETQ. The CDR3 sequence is CASSLGLAEDNEQFF. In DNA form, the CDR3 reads TGCGCCAGCAGCTTGGGACTAGCGGAGGACAATGAGCAGTTCTTC. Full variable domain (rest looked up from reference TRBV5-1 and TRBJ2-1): KAGVTQTPRYLIKTRGQQVTLSCSPISGHRSVSWYQQTPGQGLQFLFEYFSETQRNKGNFPGRFSGRQFSNSRSEMNVSTLELGDSALYLCASSLGLAEDNEQFFGPGTRLTVL.

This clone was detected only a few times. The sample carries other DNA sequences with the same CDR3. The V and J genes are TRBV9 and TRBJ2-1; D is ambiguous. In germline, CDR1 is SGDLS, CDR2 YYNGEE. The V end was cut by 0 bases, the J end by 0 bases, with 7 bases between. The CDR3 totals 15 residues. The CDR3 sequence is CASSVDTSSYNEQFF. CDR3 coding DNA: TGTGCCAGCAGCGTAGACACGAGCTCCTACAATGAGCAGTTCTTC.